These 25 T cell receptor beta chains share one sample of origin, sequenced in a study of T cells after posttransplantation cyclophosphamide. This table comes from immunoSEQ multiplex PCR, and its TCRdb copy is limited to in-frame clones, with some not included. The record shows 40,000 to 60,000 clones for this sample, with no singletons present. Sequenced: PBMCs. The receptors come from a middle-aged man in good health, CMV-negative, and a related stem cell transplant donor.

In this sample, this clone turned up many times. The V and J genes are TRBV2 and TRBJ1-1; TRBD1 agrees at 7 bases. V lost 7 bases, J lost 4 bases, and 9 bases stayed unmatched. CDR3 length: 14 amino acids. Looked up from germline, CDR1 is SNHLY and CDR2 is FYNNEI. Here the CDR3 DNA reads TGTGCCAGCAACCAGAGAACAGGGGTCACTGAAGCTTTCTTT. Translation gives CASNQRTGVTEAFF.

This clone has a count of ten or more. The V call is TRBV27, the J call TRBJ2-7, with TRBD1 identical over 8 bases. V trimming: 5 bases; J trimming: 5 bases; junction bases outside the gene matches: 5. CDR1 is MNHEY and CDR2 is SMNVEV in the germline V gene (reference sequence). The CDR3 is 13 residues long. The CDR3 loop is CASSLVQGDEQYF. The CDR3 DNA reads TGTGCCAGCAGTCTCGTACAGGGGGACGAGCAGTACTTC.

At least ten counts were recorded for this clone. The chain recombines TRBV18 with TRBJ1-4; TRBD1 aligns across 9 bases. V shed 5 bases, J shed 7 bases, and the junction held 5 bases outside the gene matches. The CDR3 runs to 14 residues. The germline V gene encodes CDR1 KGHSH and CDR2 LQKENI. CDR3 in amino acids: CASSTLGQGEKLFF. For the CDR3, the DNA is TGTGCCAGCTCAACACTGGGACAGGGTGAAAAACTGTTTTTT.

This clone was picked up many times. V is TRBV29-1 and J is TRBJ2-1; TRBD2 matches at 9 bases. V lost 5 bases to trimming and J lost 1 base; unmatched junction nucleotides: 6. This CDR3 is built from 15 residues. The germline gives CDR1 SQVTM, CDR2 ANQGSEA. The CDR3 DNA reads TGCAGCGTTTGGCTAGCGGGAAAATCCTACAATGAGCAGTTCTTC. Residues: CSVWLAGKSYNEQFF.

This clone was counted many times. The rearrangement links TRBV28 to TRBJ1-2, with D unclear. Germline-derived CDR1 and CDR2 are MDHEN and SYDVKM. Trimming took off 5 bases at V and 6 bases at J, with 19 bases between the two ends. CDR3 length equals 15 residues. The DNA of the CDR3 is TGTGCCAGCAGTGATCCGCCGGGCGGGCGGGATGGCTACACCTTC. Residues: CASSDPPGGRDGYTF.

This clone was counted many times. The gene calls are TRBV18 and TRBJ1-1, with 8 nucleotides matching TRBD1. The CDR3 sequence is 14 residues long. Germline CDR1 is KGHSH and CDR2 is LQKENI. With 4 bases clipped from V and 4 bases from J, the junction kept 5 bases outside the gene matches. CDR3 sequence reads: CASSQYRGTTEAFF. As DNA, the CDR3 is TGTGCCAGCTCACAGTACAGGGGGACCACTGAAGCTTTCTTT.

At least ten counts were recorded for this clone. This rearrangement joins TRBV5-6 to TRBJ1-3; TRBD1 matches at 7 bases. CDR1 is SGHDT and CDR2 is YYEEEE in the germline V gene. V lost 0 bases, J lost 0 bases, and 6 bases stayed unmatched. The CDR3 runs to 17 residues. The CDR3 reads CASSLETGHFSGNTIYF. The CDR3 nucleotides read TGTGCCAGCAGCTTGGAGACAGGGCATTTCTCTGGAAACACCATATATTTT. The variable domain in full, completed from reference TRBV5-6 and TRBJ1-3, reads DAGVTQSPTHLIKTRGQQVTLRCSPKSGHDTVSWYQQALGQGPQFIFQYYEEEERQRGNFPDRFSGHQFPNYSSELNVNALLLGDSALYLCASSLETGHFSGNTIYFGEGSWLTVV.

This clone was detected many times. The sample contains more than one DNA sequence encoding this CDR3. The chain joins TRBV6-5 to TRBJ2-7, with TRBD1 matching over 9 bases. Germline trimming cut 2 bases from V and 6 bases from J; bases unmatched to any gene: 8. The CDR3 runs 15 residues. Per the germline V gene, CDR1 is MNHEY and CDR2 is SVGAGI. CDR3 DNA: TGTGCCAGCAGTTACAAGGGACAGGGTGGCGGCGAGCAGTACTTC. It codes for CASSYKGQGGGEQYF.

In its sample, this clone was seen many times. J is TRBJ1-1 and V is TRBV5-4; TRBD1 is a possible D gene (6 bases). Germline V lookup: CDR1 SGHNT, CDR2 YYREEE (reference sequence). The CDR3 length is 13 residues. V shed 4 bases and J shed 3 bases, with 10 bases lying between them. The CDR3 region is CASSVRGDTEAFF. DNA of the CDR3: TGTGCCAGCAGCGTCAGGGGCGACACTGAAGCTTTCTTT.

This clone was seen ten or more times. CDR3 residues: CSVDNGESYEQYF. The CDR3 DNA is TGCAGCGTTGATAACGGAGAGAGCTACGAGCAGTACTTC. The chain carries TRBV29-1 and TRBJ2-7; D unclear. The CDR3 runs to 13 residues. The V end lost 3 bases, the J end lost 3 bases, and 12 bases lay between the germline ends. The germline CDR1 and CDR2 sequences are SQVTM and ANQGSEA.

This clone was picked up many times. The gene calls are TRBV4-3 and TRBJ1-2; tentative D call: TRBD1 (6 bases). CDR1 and CDR2 from the germline V gene are LGHNA and YSLEER. The CDR3 is made up of 15 amino acids. The V end was cut by 1 base, the J end by 7 bases, with 16 bases between. The CDR3 DNA sequence: TGCGCCAGCAGCCAAGTTACCGGACAGTCGTTTGGCTACACCTTC. Amino acids: CASSQVTGQSFGYTF.

This clone was picked up many times. The chain links TRBV28 to TRBJ1-1, with D perhaps TRBD1 (6 bases). The CDR3 spans 15 residues. Trimming cost V 5 bases and J 0 bases, with 13 bases left between them. Germline values: CDR1 MDHEN, CDR2 SYDVKM. CDR3 DNA sequence: TGTGCCAGCAGTATCACCGGGACATTGAACACTGAAGCTTTCTTT. Translating it yields CASSITGTLNTEAFF.

Ten or more counts support this clone. The gene calls are TRBV5-6 and TRBJ2-1; TRBD1 matches at 8 bases. The germline CDR1 and CDR2 sequences are SGHDT and YYEEEE. Trimming removed 4 bases from V and 4 bases from J; junction bases left unmatched: 10. The CDR3 spans 16 residues. The CDR3 nucleotides read TGTGCCAGCAGCCCTAGACGACAGGGGACTTACAATGAGCAGTTCTTC. It is translated as CASSPRRQGTYNEQFF. Full variable domain (outside the CDR3, taken from reference TRBV5-6 and TRBJ2-1): DAGVTQSPTHLIKTRGQQVTLRCSPKSGHDTVSWYQQALGQGPQFIFQYYEEEERQRGNFPDRFSGHQFPNYSSELNVNALLLGDSALYLCASSPRRQGTYNEQFFGPGTRLTVL.

Ten or more counts support this clone. This rearrangement joins TRBV28 to TRBJ2-7; perhaps TRBD2 as D (6 bases). Between the trimmed V and J ends, which lost 8 bases and 2 bases, there was a span of 22 bases. The CDR3 contains 16 residues. CDR1 and CDR2 (germline): MDHEN, SYDVKM. For the CDR3, the DNA is TGTGCCAGCCTTACGTTGGGGGGAGAGGCCCCCTACGAGCAGTACTTC. This codes for CASLTLGGEAPYEQYF. Complete variable domain (other parts from reference TRBV28 and TRBJ2-7): DVKVTQSSRYLVKRTGEKVFLECVQDMDHENMFWYRQDPGLGLRLIYFSYDVKMKEKGDIPEGYSVSREKKERFSLILESASTNQTSMYLCASLTLGGEAPYEQYFGPGTRLTVT.

This clone has a handful of counts. The chain couples TRBV28 to TRBJ2-5, with 9 bases lining up with TRBD1. The DNA end is a closer match to TRBJ2-7, so the J assignment may be wrong. This CDR3 is 16 amino acids long. Germline CDR1 and CDR2: MDHEN and SYDVKM. The CDR3 DNA reads TGTGCCAGCAGTTCCCTCCGACAGGGGGGCTCCTACGAGCAGTACTTC. Amino acids: CASSSLRQGGSYEQYF.

Ten or more counts support this clone. This chain joins TRBV6-1 and TRBJ2-1, with a weak D call TRBD2 (5 bases). The germline V gene encodes CDR1 MNHNS and CDR2 SASEGT. Trimming stripped 8 bases from V and 5 bases from J, with 16 bases between. This CDR3 has 14 amino acids. In DNA form, the CDR3 reads TGTGCCAGCCAAAGGACTCCGTTGGACAATGAGCAGTTCTTC. Translated, it gives CASQRTPLDNEQFF.

This clone appeared many times. The chain is built from TRBV30 and TRBJ1-1, with D unclear. CDR1 and CDR2 (germline): GTSNPN, SVGIG (reference sequence). V lost 1 base to trimming and J lost 1 base, with 7 bases between them. The CDR3 length is 13 residues. The CDR3 nucleotides read TGTGCCTGGAGTGAGACGGGGAACACTGAAGCTTTCTTT. It yields the protein CAWSETGNTEAFF.

At least ten counts were recorded for this clone. The CDR3 sequence: CASSSPGLVVEQFF. For the CDR3, the DNA is TGTGCCAGTAGTTCTCCGGGACTAGTGGTTGAGCAGTTCTTC. The chain has TRBV19 and TRBJ2-1, with TRBD2 identical over 8 bases. Per the germline V gene, CDR1 is LNHDA and CDR2 is SQIVND (reference sequence). This CDR3 spans 14 amino acids. V shed 5 bases, J shed 9 bases, and the junction held 9 bases outside the gene matches.

This clone was counted many times. The chain couples TRBV6-1 to TRBJ2-3; D uncertain. Trimming stripped 2 bases from V and 2 bases from J, with 2 bases between. Germline lookup yields CDR1 MNHNS and CDR2 SASEGT. The CDR3 contains 12 residues. In nucleotides, the CDR3 is TGTGCCAGCAGTGAATACACAGATACGCAGTATTTT. It translates to CASSEYTDTQYF.

This clone occurred many times. The chain uses TRBV6-5 and TRBJ2-7; D not certain. Germline CDR1 reads MNHEY; CDR2 reads SVGAGI. V lost 5 bases to trimming and J lost 0 bases, with 14 bases between them. CDR3 length: 15 residues. CDR3 nucleotides: TGTGCCAGCAGTAGATCTACGGTCCCCTCCTACGAGCAGTACTTC. Translated: CASSRSTVPSYEQYF.

This clone came up many times. The J gene is TRBJ1-2, the V gene TRBV18; the D is unclear. Trimming pared 3 bases from V and 4 bases from J, leaving 12 bases between. The CDR3 has 14 amino acids. Germline V lookup: CDR1 KGHSH, CDR2 LQKENI. In DNA form, the CDR3 reads TGTGCCAGCTCACCGGTGGCAGCAGGCTATGGCTACACCTTC. As protein: CASSPVAAGYGYTF.

This clone was observed many times. The chain recombines TRBV25-1 with TRBJ1-4, with 11 bases identical to TRBD1. CDR3 length equals 16 residues. Germline lookup yields CDR1 MGHDK and CDR2 SYGVNS. V gave up 6 bases and J gave up 5 bases; unmatched junction bases: 8. The CDR3 protein is CASSFPGTGGNEKLFF. DNA for the CDR3: TGTGCCAGCAGCTTCCCCGGGACAGGGGGAAATGAAAAACTGTTTTTT.

This clone has ten or more counts. The chain uses TRBV30 and TRBJ1-2; unclear D gene. Germline lookup yields CDR1 GTSNPN and CDR2 SVGIG (reference sequence). The CDR3 contains 14 residues. Trimming pared 2 bases from V and 4 bases from J, leaving 14 bases between. The CDR3 loop reads CAWSLSEIFYGYTF. Written as DNA, the CDR3 is TGTGCCTGGAGTTTGTCAGAAATATTCTATGGCTACACCTTC.

This clone showed up many times. The CDR3 DNA sequence: TGTGCCTGGAACACAGGGGCCCTCTCTGGAAACACCATATATTTT. Protein product: CAWNTGALSGNTIYF. The rearrangement links TRBV30 to TRBJ1-3; TRBD1 matches 7 bases. This CDR3 spans 15 amino acids. Germline assignment: CDR1 GTSNPN and CDR2 SVGIG (reference sequence). The V and J ends lost 4 bases and 0 bases, in that order; junction bases with no gene match: 6.

This clone has ten or more counts. V gene TRBV7-9 combines with J gene TRBJ1-4, with 11 bases aligning to TRBD1. V dropped 5 bases and J dropped 10; count of bases not matched to a gene: 9. The CDR3 contains 15 residues. Germline V gene sequence: CDR1 SEHNR, CDR2 FQNEAQ (reference sequence). CDR3 in amino acids: CASSEPGQGGGKLFF. In nucleotides, the CDR3 is TGTGCCAGCAGCGAGCCGGGACAGGGGGGCGGAAAACTGTTTTTT. The whole variable domain, filled in from reference TRBV7-9 and TRBJ1-4, reads DTGVSQNPRHKITKRGQNVTFRCDPISEHNRLYWYRQTLGQGPEFLTYFQNEAQLEKSRLLSDRFSAERPKGSFSTLEIQRTEQGDSAMYLCASSEPGQGGGKLFFGSGTQLSVL.